This TCR beta chain was retrieved from a study of early T cells in non-severe SARS-CoV-2 infection. Study background: The authors sequenced bulk RNA from unsorted whole blood, leaving chains unpaired.

Using its own MiXCR run on the 5' RACE reads, TCRdb lists one record per CDR3 protein. Of fewer than 65,000 distinct CDR3 sequences in the sample, 5.9% were seen once. This clonotype showed up many times. The clonotype was recovered from an adult who was a healthcare worker with PCR-confirmed SARS-CoV-2 infection or an uninfected control (not recorded which). The sample in question was whole blood, obtained at baseline.

The CDR3 loop reads CSARPFLAKLNYEQYF. The CDR3 DNA sequence: TGCAGTGCTAGACCCTTTCTTGCCAAACTTAACTACGAGCAGTACTTC. V and J are TRBV20-1 and TRBJ2-7; D unclear. The V and J ends lost 2 bases and 3 bases respectively, with 20 bases between them. Germline V lookup: CDR1 DFQATT, CDR2 SNEGSKA (reference sequence). This CDR3 spans 16 amino acids.